This is a list of T cell receptor beta chains from one sample in a study of T cell responses to AZD1222 COVID-19 vaccine. Here immunoSEQ multiplex PCR was the method, and the copy in TCRdb shows in-frame clones only, minus some. The table shows about 120,000 clones, with 85% to 90% occurring only once. The sample consisted of peripheral blood, taken on day 0 of AZD1222 vaccination. These receptors all come from an adult in good health. The CDR3 runs from the conserved cysteine through the conserved F or W. The order of the fields is V gene, D gene, J gene, clone size, CDR3 DNA, CDR3 protein. A D gene is named only where the DNA matches it firmly. Only some rows state a clone size, as once, few, many or a class for expanded clones.

>TRBV27|-|TRBJ1-6|once
TGTGCCAGCACCGTAACACTTGGGGGTTCACCCCTCCACTTT
CASTVTLGGSPLHF
>TRBV7-3|-|TRBJ1-1|-
TGTGCCAGCAGTCTAGGACAGAATGAAGCTTTCTTT
CASSLGQNEAFF
>TRBV5-8|-|TRBJ2-7|-
TGTGCCAGCAGCTTGTATAAGTCGCAGTACTTC
CASSLYKSQYF
>TRBV5-6|-|TRBJ1-1|-
TGTGCCAGCAGCTTGAACAGGCGACTTGAAGCTTTCTTT
CASSLNRRLEAFF
>TRBV28|TRBD2|TRBJ2-3|few
TGTGCCAGCAGTGTCCGAGCGGGGGGCACAGATACGCAGTATTTT
CASSVRAGGTDTQYF
>TRBV28|-|TRBJ1-3|-
TGTGCCAGCAGTTTATACTCCCTGAGTGGAAACACCATATATTTT
CASSLYSLSGNTIYF
>TRBV7-3|-|TRBJ2-6|-
TGTGCCAGCAGCCCTGGGGGGTCTGGGGCCAACGTCCTGACTTTC
CASSPGGSGANVLTF
>TRBV30|-|TRBJ1-2|-
TGTGCCTGGAGCACCGACTTTTGGGCAGGGGCGGGTTATGGCTACACCTTC
CAWSTDFWAGAGYGYTF
>TRBV30|-|TRBJ2-1|-
TGTGCCTGGAGTGAGCACAGTACAATGAAGCAGTTCTTC
CAWSEHSTMKQFF
>TRBV29-1|TRBD2|TRBJ2-2|-
TGCAGCGTTGGTGGAGCGGGGGGCTTCACCGGGGAGCTGTTTTTT
CSVGGAGGFTGELFF
>TRBV5-4|-|TRBJ2-3|-
TGTGCCAGCAGCTTCGGACAAAAAGATACGCAGTATTTT
CASSFGQKDTQYF
>TRBV2|-|TRBJ1-5|-
TGTGCCAGCAGTGGCTCTGGGGGAGGCAATCAGCCCCAGCATTTT
CASSGSGGGNQPQHF
>TRBV27|TRBD2|TRBJ2-5|-
TGTGCCAGCAGTCCGGGGAGGGAAGGGACCCAGTACTTC
CASSPGREGTQYF
>TRBV29-1|-|TRBJ2-3|once
TGCAGCGTTGACTTGATCTCGGGGCAGTATTTT
CSVDLISGQYF
>TRBV6-2/TRBV6-3|-|TRBJ1-1|-
TGTGCCAGCAGTTACTCGACGGAGAACACTGAAGCTTTCTTT
CASSYSTENTEAFF
>TRBV19|TRBD1|TRBJ1-5|-
TGTGCCAGTAGTTCCCCCGACAGGGGATATCTTGAGCCCCAGCATTTT
CASSSPDRGYLEPQHF
>TRBV7-9|TRBD1|TRBJ2-7|-
TGTGCCAGCACCTCCACAGGGGGCTCCCTCTACGAGCAGTACTTC
CASTSTGGSLYEQYF
>TRBV28|-|TRBJ1-5|-
TGTGCCAGCAGTCGGCTGGACGGACTAAATCAGCCCCAGCATTTT
CASSRLDGLNQPQHF
>TRBV20-1|TRBD1|TRBJ2-7|-
TGCAGTGCTCGTGACAGGGCGGGCTACGAGCAGTACTTC
CSARDRAGYEQYF
>TRBV28|-|TRBJ2-7|-
TGTGCCAGCAGTTTATTGGGGGTCGAGCAGTACTTC
CASSLLGVEQYF
>TRBV23-1|-|TRBJ2-3|once
TGCGCCAGCAGTCAATTGCCCAGGCGCACAGATACGCAGTATTTT
CASSQLPRRTDTQYF
>TRBV19|-|TRBJ1-3|-
TGTGCCAGTTCCCCTGCCCACCCGGGGGGGGATCTCGGGTCTGGAAACACCATATATTTT
CASSPAHPGGDLGSGNTIYF
>TRBV5-1|-|TRBJ1-4|-
TGCGCCAGCAGCTTCGTCGGACGGAATGAAAAACTGTTTTTT
CASSFVGRNEKLFF
>TRBV19|TRBD2|TRBJ2-1|-
TGTGCCAGTAGTACAACTAGCGGGGTCTCTGAGCAGTTCTTC
CASSTTSGVSEQFF
>TRBV4-1|-|TRBJ1-5|-
TGCGCCAGCAGCCAAGATGTGGGGACTCAGCCCCAGCATTTT
CASSQDVGTQPQHF
>TRBV12-5|TRBD2|TRBJ2-3|-
TGTGCTAGTGGTTTGGGCCGGACTAGCGGGTCCACAGATACGCAGTATTTT
CASGLGRTSGSTDTQYF
>TRBV5-1|-|TRBJ1-3|once
TGCGCCAGCAGCCCTCAGGGCGGTGGAAACACCATATATTTT
CASSPQGGGNTIYF
>TRBV12-3/TRBV12-4|-|TRBJ1-5|-
TGTGCCAGCAGTTTCGCCTTAGGGCCCCAGCATTTT
CASSFALGPQHF